The rows below give T cell receptor beta chains drawn from one sample of a study of cytomegalovirus exposure and HLA in healthy donors. Here immunoSEQ multiplex PCR was the method, and the copy in TCRdb shows in-frame clones only, minus some. The table records roughly 200,000 clones, approximately 90% of them present only once. Sequencing was performed on PBMCs. The receptor source for this set is a young woman in good health and CMV-seronegative. CDR3s include the opening cysteine and the closing phenylalanine or tryptophan. Fields, in order: D gene, clone size, V gene, J gene, CDR3 DNA, CDR3 protein. D genes are given only for firm matches. Clone size is stated in some rows and not others, as once, few, many or a class when expanded.

d_gene: TRBD2
abundance: .
v_gene: TRBV5-1
j_gene: TRBJ2-1
CDR3nt: TGCGCCAGCACCTTAGTTAGCGGGACTTCAAACAATGAGCAGTTCTTC
CDR3aa: CASTLVSGTSNNEQFF

d_gene: TRBD1
abundance: .
v_gene: TRBV30
j_gene: TRBJ2-2
CDR3nt: TGTGCCTGGCTTGACAGGGTTAACGGGGAGCTGTTTTTT
CDR3aa: CAWLDRVNGELFF

d_gene: .
abundance: .
v_gene: TRBV29-1
j_gene: TRBJ2-2
CDR3nt: TGCAGCGTTGATAGGGCAGGGGTTTTCACCGGGGAGCTGTTTTTT
CDR3aa: CSVDRAGVFTGELFF

d_gene: TRBD1
abundance: .
v_gene: TRBV10-3
j_gene: TRBJ2-3
CDR3nt: TGTGCCATCAGTGACCACAGGGGTGGCACAGATACGCAGTATTTT
CDR3aa: CAISDHRGGTDTQYF

d_gene: .
abundance: .
v_gene: TRBV10-2
j_gene: TRBJ2-1
CDR3nt: TGCGCCAGCAGTGAAGCACTAAGGGAGCAGTTCTTC
CDR3aa: CASSEALREQFF

d_gene: TRBD1
abundance: .
v_gene: TRBV30
j_gene: TRBJ2-7
CDR3nt: TGTGCCTGCCTCCGGGACAGGGGTTACGAGCAGTACTTC
CDR3aa: CACLRDRGYEQYF

d_gene: .
abundance: .
v_gene: TRBV29-1
j_gene: TRBJ2-1
CDR3nt: TGCAGCGGATTAGAGATCCTCGGCAATGAGCAGTTCTTC
CDR3aa: CSGLEILGNEQFF

d_gene: .
abundance: .
v_gene: TRBV27
j_gene: TRBJ2-7
CDR3nt: TGTGCCAGCAGCCTCCTGGCAGGACTCCGCTCCTACGAGCAGTACTTC
CDR3aa: CASSLLAGLRSYEQYF

d_gene: TRBD1
abundance: once
v_gene: TRBV6-1
j_gene: TRBJ1-4
CDR3nt: TGTGCCAGCAGCCGAACAGGGGATGAAAAACTGTTTTTT
CDR3aa: CASSRTGDEKLFF

d_gene: TRBD1
abundance: .
v_gene: TRBV5-1
j_gene: TRBJ2-2
CDR3nt: TGCGCCAGCAGCGATCCGGGACAGGGGAACACCGGGGAGCTGTTTTTT
CDR3aa: CASSDPGQGNTGELFF

d_gene: TRBD2
abundance: .
v_gene: TRBV19
j_gene: TRBJ2-1
CDR3nt: TGTGCCACCGGGGGGAGGGTATACAATGAGCAGTTCTTC
CDR3aa: CATGGRVYNEQFF

d_gene: .
abundance: .
v_gene: TRBV6-6
j_gene: TRBJ1-6
CDR3nt: TGTGCCAGCAGTCAATCGGGGGTCTCAGGGAATTCACCCCTCCACTTT
CDR3aa: CASSQSGVSGNSPLHF

d_gene: .
abundance: few
v_gene: TRBV4-3
j_gene: TRBJ2-6
CDR3nt: TGCGCCAGCAGCCTAATTTCAGGGGAGGGGGCCAACGTCCTGACTTTC
CDR3aa: CASSLISGEGANVLTF

d_gene: .
abundance: once
v_gene: TRBV13
j_gene: TRBJ2-2
CDR3nt: TGTGCCAGCAGCTTGAGTCGGGAGAAGCTGTTTTTT
CDR3aa: CASSLSREKLFF

d_gene: .
abundance: .
v_gene: TRBV14
j_gene: TRBJ1-2
CDR3nt: TGTGCCAGCAGCCAAGAGCAGGGAGGCTATGGCTACACCTTC
CDR3aa: CASSQEQGGYGYTF

d_gene: TRBD1
abundance: .
v_gene: TRBV28
j_gene: TRBJ1-2
CDR3nt: TGTGCCAGCAGTACGGGACAGGACTATGGCTACACCTTC
CDR3aa: CASSTGQDYGYTF

d_gene: .
abundance: .
v_gene: TRBV27
j_gene: TRBJ1-3
CDR3nt: TGTGCCAGTTCCCCAGGGACTGGAAACACCATATATTTT
CDR3aa: CASSPGTGNTIYF

d_gene: TRBD1
abundance: once
v_gene: TRBV6-5
j_gene: TRBJ1-3
CDR3nt: TGTGCCAGCAGCCTAACGGGACAGAACACCATATATTTT
CDR3aa: CASSLTGQNTIYF

d_gene: .
abundance: once
v_gene: TRBV30
j_gene: TRBJ2-7
CDR3nt: TGTGCCTGGAGTCGGGTTTACGAGCAGTACTTC
CDR3aa: CAWSRVYEQYF

d_gene: TRBD1
abundance: .
v_gene: TRBV5-1
j_gene: TRBJ1-1
CDR3nt: TGCGCCAGCAGCACAACTGGGACAGTAAGTGAAGCTTTCTTT
CDR3aa: CASSTTGTVSEAFF

d_gene: .
abundance: .
v_gene: TRBV7-2
j_gene: TRBJ1-4
CDR3nt: TGTGCCAGCAGCTTTTCAAATGAAAAACTGTTTTTT
CDR3aa: CASSFSNEKLFF

d_gene: TRBD1
abundance: .
v_gene: TRBV4-1
j_gene: TRBJ2-7
CDR3nt: TGCGCCAGCAGCCATCCCGACAGGGCCCCCTACGAGCAGTACTTC
CDR3aa: CASSHPDRAPYEQYF

d_gene: TRBD2
abundance: .
v_gene: TRBV27
j_gene: TRBJ2-7
CDR3nt: TGTGCCAGCAGTTTTGGCGGCGGGGGTGGAACCTACGAGCAGTACTTC
CDR3aa: CASSFGGGGGTYEQYF

d_gene: .
abundance: .
v_gene: TRBV5-6
j_gene: TRBJ2-5
CDR3nt: TGTGCCAGCAGCTTGGCAGGGGCCATTTACCAAGAGACCCAGTACTTC
CDR3aa: CASSLAGAIYQETQYF

d_gene: TRBD1
abundance: .
v_gene: TRBV5-1
j_gene: TRBJ2-1
CDR3nt: TGCGCCAGCAGCTTGGCCGACAGGGTTGCATACAATGAGCAGTTCTTC
CDR3aa: CASSLADRVAYNEQFF

d_gene: TRBD2
abundance: .
v_gene: TRBV10-3
j_gene: TRBJ2-7
CDR3nt: TGTGCCATCACCCGTAGCGGGAGAGGGAACGAGCAGTACTTC
CDR3aa: CAITRSGRGNEQYF

d_gene: .
abundance: few
v_gene: TRBV19
j_gene: TRBJ2-2
CDR3nt: TGTGCCAGTACTAGACTAGAAAACACCGGGGAGCTGTTTTTT
CDR3aa: CASTRLENTGELFF

d_gene: TRBD2
abundance: few
v_gene: TRBV7-9
j_gene: TRBJ2-1
CDR3nt: TGTGCCAGCACCCGTATCCGGGGAGGGAACAATGAGCAGTTCTTC
CDR3aa: CASTRIRGGNNEQFF

d_gene: TRBD2
abundance: .
v_gene: TRBV7-9
j_gene: TRBJ2-3
CDR3nt: TGTGCCAGCAGCTTAAGACTAGCGGGAGGCGATACGCAGTATTTT
CDR3aa: CASSLRLAGGDTQYF

d_gene: .
abundance: .
v_gene: TRBV11-2
j_gene: TRBJ2-7
CDR3nt: TGTGCCAGCAGCTCATCCCGGTACGAGCAGTACTTC
CDR3aa: CASSSSRYEQYF

d_gene: .
abundance: .
v_gene: TRBV13
j_gene: TRBJ2-3
CDR3nt: TGTGCCAGCAGCTTAGACTACTACACAGATACGCAGTATTTT
CDR3aa: CASSLDYYTDTQYF

d_gene: .
abundance: .
v_gene: TRBV15
j_gene: TRBJ1-1
CDR3nt: TGTGCCACCATGGCAGGGCTCAACACTGAAGCTTTCTTT
CDR3aa: CATMAGLNTEAFF

d_gene: .
abundance: few
v_gene: TRBV25-1
j_gene: TRBJ1-1
CDR3nt: TGTGCCAGCAGTTGGGGGGAGAACACTGAAGCTTTCTTT
CDR3aa: CASSWGENTEAFF

d_gene: .
abundance: .
v_gene: TRBV11-2
j_gene: TRBJ1-2
CDR3nt: TGTGCCAGCAGCTTAGGGACAGACACCGTCTATGGCTACACCTTC
CDR3aa: CASSLGTDTVYGYTF

d_gene: TRBD1
abundance: .
v_gene: TRBV9
j_gene: TRBJ2-7
CDR3nt: TGTGCCAGCAGCGTCGGACAGGGAAACTACGAGCAGTACTTC
CDR3aa: CASSVGQGNYEQYF

d_gene: .
abundance: .
v_gene: TRBV27
j_gene: TRBJ2-7
CDR3nt: TGTGCCAGCAGTTTACAGGGATACTCCTACGAGCAGTACTTC
CDR3aa: CASSLQGYSYEQYF

d_gene: TRBD2
abundance: .
v_gene: TRBV18
j_gene: TRBJ2-7
CDR3nt: TGTGCCAGCTCGCCTGGGACTAGCGGACCCTACGAGCAGTACTTC
CDR3aa: CASSPGTSGPYEQYF

d_gene: .
abundance: few
v_gene: TRBV7-2
j_gene: TRBJ1-5
CDR3nt: TGTGCCAGCACCATTAGGGGGAATCAGCCCCAGCATTTT
CDR3aa: CASTIRGNQPQHF

d_gene: .
abundance: .
v_gene: TRBV13
j_gene: TRBJ2-7
CDR3nt: TGTGCCAGCAGCTTAAGATCGTCACCCCTTAGTAGGTACTTC
CDR3aa: CASSLRSSPLSRYF

d_gene: .
abundance: .
v_gene: TRBV4-1
j_gene: TRBJ2-1
CDR3nt: TGCGCCAGCAGCCAAGTTTGGTCGGGAACCCCAGACAATGAGCAGTTCTTC
CDR3aa: CASSQVWSGTPDNEQFF

d_gene: .
abundance: .
v_gene: TRBV9
j_gene: TRBJ2-3
CDR3nt: TGTGCCAGCAGCGTAGCTAGCGTTTCAGATACGCAGTATTTT
CDR3aa: CASSVASVSDTQYF

d_gene: TRBD1
abundance: once
v_gene: TRBV5-6
j_gene: TRBJ2-2
CDR3nt: TGTGCCAGCAGCTGGACAGGGGGCGGAACCGGGGAGCTGTTTTTT
CDR3aa: CASSWTGGGTGELFF

d_gene: .
abundance: .
v_gene: TRBV18
j_gene: TRBJ2-2
CDR3nt: TGTGCCAGCTCACCAGGGGAGGCCGGGGAGCTGTTTTTT
CDR3aa: CASSPGEAGELFF

d_gene: TRBD1
abundance: .
v_gene: TRBV6-1
j_gene: TRBJ1-1
CDR3nt: TGTGCCAGCAGCGACCGGGACAGGCAGGATGAAGCTTTCTTT
CDR3aa: CASSDRDRQDEAFF

d_gene: .
abundance: .
v_gene: TRBV2
j_gene: TRBJ1-6
CDR3nt: TGTGCCAGCAAGACAGACACACTCTATAATTCACCCCTCCACTTT
CDR3aa: CASKTDTLYNSPLHF

d_gene: .
abundance: .
v_gene: TRBV5-1
j_gene: TRBJ2-1
CDR3nt: TGCGCCAGCAGCTATCTCACTGGTCACAATGAGCAGTTCTTC
CDR3aa: CASSYLTGHNEQFF

d_gene: .
abundance: .
v_gene: TRBV10-2
j_gene: TRBJ2-7
CDR3nt: TGCGCCAGCAGTGAGTCTGGAGACGGCACCTACGAGCAGTACTTC
CDR3aa: CASSESGDGTYEQYF

d_gene: .
abundance: .
v_gene: TRBV5-6
j_gene: TRBJ2-7
CDR3nt: TGTGCCAGCAGCGTGGACTACAACGAGCAGTACTTC
CDR3aa: CASSVDYNEQYF

d_gene: .
abundance: .
v_gene: TRBV29-1
j_gene: TRBJ2-1
CDR3nt: TGCAGCGTTGAAGGAATGCAGGGCTTATCCTACAATGAGCAGTTCTTC
CDR3aa: CSVEGMQGLSYNEQFF

d_gene: .
abundance: .
v_gene: TRBV7-9
j_gene: TRBJ2-1
CDR3nt: TGTGCCAGCAGCTTCTCAGGGAATGAGCAGTTCTTC
CDR3aa: CASSFSGNEQFF

d_gene: .
abundance: few
v_gene: TRBV4-2
j_gene: TRBJ2-7
CDR3nt: TGTGCCAGCAGCCAAGAGAGGGGGGGGCGATACGAGCAGTACTTC
CDR3aa: CASSQERGGRYEQYF

d_gene: TRBD1
abundance: .
v_gene: TRBV6-5
j_gene: TRBJ2-7
CDR3nt: TGTGCCAGCAGTAAGAACAGGGGACCCTACGAGCAGTACTTC
CDR3aa: CASSKNRGPYEQYF

d_gene: .
abundance: once
v_gene: TRBV29-1
j_gene: TRBJ1-1
CDR3nt: TGCAGCGTTGAGGTACAGGGCACTGAAGCTTTCTTT
CDR3aa: CSVEVQGTEAFF

d_gene: TRBD1
abundance: .
v_gene: TRBV9
j_gene: TRBJ2-4
CDR3nt: TGTGCCAGCAGCGACCGGACAGGCAGGACGTACTTC
CDR3aa: CASSDRTGRTYF

d_gene: .
abundance: .
v_gene: TRBV4-1
j_gene: TRBJ1-6
CDR3nt: TGCGCCAGCAGCCAAGTACAGGGAGGGCAATCACCCCTCCACTTT
CDR3aa: CASSQVQGGQSPLHF

d_gene: .
abundance: once
v_gene: TRBV21-1
j_gene: TRBJ2-3
CDR3nt: TGTGCCAGCATGTGCGGGAGACGCACAGATACGCAGTATTTT
CDR3aa: CASMCGRRTDTQYF

d_gene: TRBD1
abundance: .
v_gene: TRBV6-1
j_gene: TRBJ2-7
CDR3nt: TGTGCCAGCAGTGAAGCGTGGGACAGGGTCTACGAGCAGTACTTC
CDR3aa: CASSEAWDRVYEQYF